This T cell receptor beta chain is from a study of T cells expressing NK-cell markers. About the research overall: Sorted T-cell subsets CD3+CD56+NKG2C+, CD3+CD56+NKG2C- and CD3+CD56-NKG2C+ were TCR beta-sequenced. General observations from the study: These clonotypes, the leaders elsewhere, also led the CD3+CD56-NKG2C+ fraction in a handful of donors. About 1.0-8% of CD8+ T cells in more than five donors belonged to dominant NKG2C+ clonotypes.

TCRdb reworked the 5' RACE reads into one entry per CDR3 protein, no DNA. Its table records 300,000 to 450,000 distinct CDR3 sequences. The CDR3 is 14 residues long. Germline CDR1 reads SNHLY; CDR2 reads FYNNEI. Of note for this clonotype: Its target is unknown.

The sequenced sample was blood T cells: a sorted CD56 or NKG2C T cell subset, CD4+ or CD8+ T cells, or bulk PBMC T cells (not recorded which). The TCR comes from a man aged 18 to 69 in good health. V gene TRBV2 combines with J gene TRBJ1-2. The CDR3 spells CASSDGGSSAGYTF.